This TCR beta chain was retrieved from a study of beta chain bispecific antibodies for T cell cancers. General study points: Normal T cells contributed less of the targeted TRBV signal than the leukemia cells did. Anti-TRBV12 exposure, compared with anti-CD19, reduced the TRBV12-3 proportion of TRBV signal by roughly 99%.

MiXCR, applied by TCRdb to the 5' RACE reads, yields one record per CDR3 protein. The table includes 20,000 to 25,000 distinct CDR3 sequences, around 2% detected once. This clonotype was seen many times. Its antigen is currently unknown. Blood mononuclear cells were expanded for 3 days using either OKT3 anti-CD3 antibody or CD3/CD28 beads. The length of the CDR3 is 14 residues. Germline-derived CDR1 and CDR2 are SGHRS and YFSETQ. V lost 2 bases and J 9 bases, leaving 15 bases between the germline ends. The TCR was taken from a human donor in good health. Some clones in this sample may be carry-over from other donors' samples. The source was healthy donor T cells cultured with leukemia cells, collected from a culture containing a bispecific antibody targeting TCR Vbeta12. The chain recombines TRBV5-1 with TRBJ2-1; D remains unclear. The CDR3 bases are TGCGCCAGCAGCTTTGGATCATGGGGAACTGAGCAGTTCTTC. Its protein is CASSFGSWGTEQFF.